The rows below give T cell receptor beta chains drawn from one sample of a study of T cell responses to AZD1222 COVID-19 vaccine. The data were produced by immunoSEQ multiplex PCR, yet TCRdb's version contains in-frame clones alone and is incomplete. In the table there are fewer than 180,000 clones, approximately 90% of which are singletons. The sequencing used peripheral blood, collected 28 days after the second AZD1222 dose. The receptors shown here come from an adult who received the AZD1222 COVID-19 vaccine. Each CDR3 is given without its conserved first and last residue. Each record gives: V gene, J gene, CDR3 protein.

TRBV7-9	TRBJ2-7	ASSSDPYEQY
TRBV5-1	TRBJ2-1	ASSLIESGSYNEQF
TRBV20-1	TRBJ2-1	SASRLAGPGEQF
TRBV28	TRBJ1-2	ASSSLQGGGYT
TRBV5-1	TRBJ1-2	ASSLSRDLGPNYGYT
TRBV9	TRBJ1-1	ASSVVAGGATTEAF
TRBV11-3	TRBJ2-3	ASSKDRASTDTQY
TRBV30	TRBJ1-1	AWSVLIYTEAF
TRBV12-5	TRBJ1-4	ASGLASRGWTTNEKLF
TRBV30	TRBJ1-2	AWSLAQVTYGYT
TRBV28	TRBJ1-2	ASSSGLYGYT
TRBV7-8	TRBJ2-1	ASSPTGGSYNEQF
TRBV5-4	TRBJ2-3	ASSSDTDTQY
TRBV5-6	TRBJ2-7	ASSIRDNMGEQY
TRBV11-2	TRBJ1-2	ASRPPPSDGYT
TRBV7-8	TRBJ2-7	ASSLVSGSFNEQY
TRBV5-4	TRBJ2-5	ASNHPGYQETQY
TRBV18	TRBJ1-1	ASSLRVIPNEAF
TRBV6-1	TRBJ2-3	ASSETGGDTQY
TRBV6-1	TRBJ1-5	ASSEGGQNQPQH
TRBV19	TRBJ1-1	ASSISTQGRVAF
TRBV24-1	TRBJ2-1	ATSDYMNNEQF
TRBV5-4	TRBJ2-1	ASSPPGLATYNEQF
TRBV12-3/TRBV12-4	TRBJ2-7	ASSLGYEQY
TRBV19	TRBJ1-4	ATLPRDATNEKLF
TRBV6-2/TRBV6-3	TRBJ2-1	ASSYGTGNEQF
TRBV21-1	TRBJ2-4	ASSKGDRVIKNIQY
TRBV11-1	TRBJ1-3	ASSPKFYSGNTIY
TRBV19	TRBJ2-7	ASSRTGKTLEQY
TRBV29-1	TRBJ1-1	SALEGHTEAF
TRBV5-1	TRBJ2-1	ASSYGGAEGYNEQF
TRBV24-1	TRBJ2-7	ATSDLKGDRVSEQY
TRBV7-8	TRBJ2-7	ASSFRRESSYEQY
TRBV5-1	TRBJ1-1	ASSRGQLNTEAF
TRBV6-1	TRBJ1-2	ASSEDRVHGYT
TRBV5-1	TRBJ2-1	ASSLDGLVSNEQF
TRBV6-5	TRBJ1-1	ASSYSEGAAEAF
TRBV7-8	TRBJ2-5	ASSLRTGSFQETQY
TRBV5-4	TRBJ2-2	ASSVAGRAAGELF
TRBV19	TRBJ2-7	ASSSDRSYEQY
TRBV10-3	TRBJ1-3	AISDPGGGNTIY
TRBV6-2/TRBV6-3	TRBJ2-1	ASSPNYNEQF
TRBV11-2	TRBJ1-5	ASSLGTGDNQPQH
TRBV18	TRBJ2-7	ASSPGVGNYEQY
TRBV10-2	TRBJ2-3	ASSDPIQGDTQY
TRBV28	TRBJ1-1	ASSVQGVNTEAF
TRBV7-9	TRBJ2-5	ASQGAETQY